This TCR beta chain was observed in a study of blood T cell repertoires in COVID-19. Study details: Acute and convalescent COVID-19 samples came from the United States, Italy and Spain.

Some clones are missing from TCRdb's copy, which holds only in-frame ones; the method was immunoSEQ multiplex PCR. The sample lists some 170,000 clones; more than 75% were seen once. This clone appeared a few times. Germline-derived CDR1 and CDR2 are LGHNT and FRNRAP. The CDR3 spans 12 residues. V was clipped by 6 bases and J by 5 bases, with 8 bases between them. The receptor's source is a woman aged 70-85 years with acute or convalescent COVID-19. V and J are TRBV12-5 and TRBJ1-5; the D gene is possibly TRBD1 (6 bases). Sequencing input: peripheral blood. The CDR3 coding sequence is TGTGCTAGTGGGACAGGTGATCAGCCCCAGCATTTT. Translated: CASGTGDQPQHF.